The next 25 T cell receptor beta chains were all read from a single sample in a study of human T cells and chemical hapten exposure. Time point described: patch test 1, 2 weeks after DPC sensitization. Treatment here: therapeutic diphenylcyclopropenone sensitization with weekly scalp DPC. TCRdb processed the RACE reads anew with MiXCR; each CDR3 protein has one entry. The table has fewer than 150,000 distinct CDR3 sequences, approximately 14% seen once. The sequences come from whole blood, collected in connection with sensitization to the hapten diphenylcyclopropenone (DPC). The receptors were gathered from a man younger than 35 with alopecia areata. Some clones in this sample may be carry-over from other donors' samples.

A few counts support this clonotype. The chain has TRBV7-6 and TRBJ2-5, with D maybe TRBD2 (6 bases). V was shortened by 1 base and J by 3 bases, with 15 bases between the two germline ends. CDR1 is SGHVS, CDR2 FNYEAQ, per germline. This CDR3 comprises 16 residues. The CDR3 coding sequence is TGTGCCAGCAGCTTAGTCCTCTCGGGGGAAAAAGAGACCCAGTACTTC. Amino acid sequence: CASSLVLSGEKETQYF. Looking up the rest from reference TRBV7-6 and TRBJ2-5 gives the full variable domain: GAGVSQSPRYKVTKRGQDVALRCDPISGHVSLYWYRQALGQGPEFLTYFNYEAQQDKSGLPNDRFSAERPEGSISTLTIQRTEQRDSAMYRCASSLVLSGEKETQYFGPGTRLLVL.

The genes are TRBV19 and TRBJ2-1, with TRBD2 matching over 11 bases. CDR1 LNHDA and CDR2 SQIVND come from the germline V gene (reference sequence). CDR3 size: 17 residues. Trimming cost V 3 bases and J 5 bases; bases outside gene matches: 9. The CDR3: CASSMASGGRSHNEQFF. CDR3 DNA sequence: TGTGCCAGTAGTATGGCTAGCGGGGGGAGGTCTCACAATGAGCAGTTCTTC.

This rearrangement joins TRBV6-4 to TRBJ2-3, with 12 bases that match TRBD2. This CDR3 contains 15 residues. CDR1 is MRHNA, CDR2 SNTAGT, per germline. The V and J ends lost 6 bases and 3 bases, in that order; junction bases with no gene match: 4. CDR3 loop: CASRVLAGGTDTQYF. The CDR3 DNA is TGTGCCAGCAGAGTACTAGCGGGGGGTACAGATACGCAGTATTTT.

CDR3: CASSRGWGLETQYF. The CDR3 DNA sequence: TGCGCCAGCAGCCGGGGTTGGGGGCTCGAGACCCAGTACTTC. The chain couples TRBV5-1 to TRBJ2-5, with D maybe TRBD1 (6 bases). The CDR3 consists of 14 residues. The germline gives CDR1 SGHRS, CDR2 YFSETQ. With 4 bases removed from V and 5 bases from J, the gap between germline ends came to 15 bases.

The genes are TRBV29-1 and TRBJ2-1; 8 bases match TRBD1. Germline CDR1 reads SQVTM; CDR2 reads ANQGSEA. Germline trimming cut 4 bases from V and 3 bases from J; bases unmatched to any gene: 2. The CDR3 covers 13 residues. CDR3 protein: CSVVQGDYNEQFF. In DNA, the CDR3 is TGCAGCGTTGTACAGGGGGACTACAATGAGCAGTTCTTC.

This rearrangement joins TRBV6-1 to TRBJ2-1; 7 positions agree with TRBD1. The CDR3 totals 16 residues. Germline V lookup: CDR1 MNHNS, CDR2 SASEGT. V trimming: 7 bases; J trimming: 0 bases; junction bases outside the gene matches: 9. The CDR3 coding sequence is TGTGCCAGCATTATGACAGGGATTAGCTCCTACAATGAGCAGTTCTTC. Translating gives CASIMTGISSYNEQFF.

This clonotype was seen more than once but under ten times. The chain links TRBV6-2 or TRBV6-3 to TRBJ2-4, with D possibly TRBD1 on 6 matching bases. Trimming removed 6 bases from V and 2 bases from J, with 14 bases in between. This CDR3 region has 15 residues. From germline, CDR1 is MNHEY and CDR2 SVGEGT. The chain's CDR3 is CASRLLQGTKNIQYF. The CDR3 region has the DNA TGTGCCAGCAGACTACTACAGGGAACCAAAAACATTCAGTACTTC.

This clonotype was counted many times. The chain employs TRBV20-1 and TRBJ2-3; 12 bases match TRBD2. The CDR3 contains 16 residues. V dropped 3 bases and J dropped 4; count of bases not matched to a gene: 8. The germline V gene has CDR1 DFQATT and CDR2 SNEGSKA (reference sequence). CDR3 region: CSARTPLAGGADTQYF. The CDR3 nucleotides read TGCAGTGCTAGGACCCCTCTAGCGGGGGGGGCAGATACGCAGTATTTT.

There are a few counts of this clonotype. The chain combines TRBV12-3 or TRBV12-4 with TRBJ1-4, with a possible D match to TRBD1 (5 bases). Between the trimmed V and J ends, which lost 6 bases and 0 bases, there was a span of 11 bases. The CDR3 covers 15 residues. CDR3 nucleotides: TGTGCCAGCAGCCTTCGACAGACAACTAATGAAAAACTGTTTTTT. It is translated as CASSLRQTTNEKLFF.

This sequence joins TRBV7-2 and TRBJ2-7, with 11 bases lining up with TRBD2. In germline, CDR1 is SGHTA, CDR2 FQGNSA. The CDR3 length is 17 residues. V dropped 3 bases and J dropped 0; count of bases not matched to a gene: 7. CDR3: CASSFGTSGSHSYEQYF. The CDR3 bases are TGTGCCAGCAGCTTTGGGACTAGCGGATCTCACTCCTACGAGCAGTACTTC. The full variable domain, rest sourced from reference TRBV7-2 and TRBJ2-7, is GAGVSQSPSNKVTEKGKDVELRCDPISGHTALYWYRQSLGQGLEFLIYFQGNSAPDKSGLPSDRFSAERTGGSVSTLTIQRTQQEDSAVYLCASSFGTSGSHSYEQYFGPGTRLTVT.

The V call is TRBV2, the J call TRBJ2-1; 7 bases line up with TRBD2. The length of the CDR3 is 15 residues. J gave up 3 bases and V 7 bases, and 9 bases lay outside the gene matches. Germline CDR1 reads SNHLY; CDR2 reads FYNNEI. CDR3 in DNA: TGTGCCAGCACCCCGCGGGGGACGGTCTACAATGAGCAGTTCTTC. It is translated as CASTPRGTVYNEQFF.

This chain uses TRBV11-2 with TRBJ1-5; TRBD1 agrees at 9 bases. The CDR3 is 14 residues long. V was pared by 1 base and J by 5 bases, with 0 bases of the junction left unmatched. The germline V gene encodes CDR1 SGHAT and CDR2 FQNNGV. The CDR3 region is CASSLGTGDQPQHF. The CDR3, as DNA: TGTGCCAGCAGCTTAGGGACAGGGGATCAGCCCCAGCATTTT.

The sample holds a few counts of this clonotype. The chain links TRBV7-8 to TRBJ1-5; D remains ambiguous. The CDR3 runs 14 residues. Germline V lookup: CDR1 SGHVS, CDR2 FQNEAQ. Trimming left V 3 bases short and J 3 bases short, with 9 bases between. CDR3 DNA: TGTGCCAGCAGCTTCGATACAGCCAATCAGCCCCAGCATTTT. Residues: CASSFDTANQPQHF.

CDR3 bases: TGCAGCGTTGATTGGGGCAAAAACATTCAGTACTTC. Translation gives CSVDWGKNIQYF. The chain links TRBV29-1 to TRBJ2-4; D gene ambiguous. The CDR3 has 12 amino acids. The V end was cut by 3 bases, the J end by 3 bases, with 6 bases between. Germline CDR1 and CDR2: SQVTM and ANQGSEA.

This chain uses TRBV3-1 with TRBJ2-3, with 10 bases matching TRBD1. This CDR3 comprises 16 residues. J lost 6 bases, V lost 3 bases, and 9 bases had no gene match. CDR1 is LGHDT, CDR2 YNNKEL, per germline (reference sequence). CDR3 sequence: CASSQSGTGVSDTQYF. CDR3 bases: TGTGCCAGCAGCCAGTCCGGGACAGGGGTTTCGGATACGCAGTATTTT.

This chain connects TRBV4-2 to TRBJ2-3, with 10 bases lining up with TRBD2. Trimming at V came to 2 bases and at J to 9 bases, leaving 11 bases not matched to a gene. Per the germline V gene, CDR1 is LGHNA and CDR2 is YNFKEQ. The CDR3 has 16 amino acids. Here the CDR3 reads CASSQFPSGGEGTQYF. DNA for the CDR3: TGTGCCAGCAGCCAATTCCCTAGCGGGGGTGAGGGAACGCAGTATTTT.

This sequence joins TRBV3-1 and TRBJ2-1; D not resolved. The CDR3 is 11 amino acids. Trimming removed 2 bases at V and 8 bases at J, with 4 bases between. CDR1 and CDR2 from the germline V gene are LGHDT and YNNKEL (reference sequence). CDR3 nucleotides: TGTGCCAGCAGCCAAAGCTATGAGCAGTTCTTC. It is translated as CASSQSYEQFF.

This clonotype showed up just a few times. This chain joins TRBV7-9 and TRBJ1-1; D not certain. In germline, CDR1 is SEHNR, CDR2 FQNEAQ (reference sequence). Trimming stripped 3 bases from V and 7 bases from J, with 9 bases between. The CDR3 extends over 12 amino acids. The chain's CDR3 is CASSFGQGEAFF. Written as DNA, the CDR3 is TGTGCCAGCAGCTTCGGTCAAGGTGAAGCTTTCTTT.

The chain has TRBV2 and TRBJ2-1; no clear D. Per germline, CDR1 SNHLY and CDR2 FYNNEI. The germline V and J ends were trimmed by 7 bases and 6 bases, with 13 bases remaining between them. The CDR3 is 13 residues long. The CDR3 is CASTANTCNEQFF. Written as DNA, the CDR3 is TGTGCCAGCACCGCCAATACCTGCAATGAGCAGTTCTTC.

This clonotype turned up a few times. V is TRBV18 and J is TRBJ2-3; no clear D gene. V shed 3 bases and J shed 4 bases, with 20 bases lying between them. The CDR3 loop spans 17 amino acids. Germline loops: CDR1 KGHSH, CDR2 LQKENI. CDR3 in DNA: TGTGCCAGCTCACCCGCCGAGCCCTTCGAAGGTGCAGATACGCAGTATTTT. Amino acids: CASSPAEPFEGADTQYF.

The chain is built from TRBV11-3 and TRBJ2-2; D gene ambiguous. Between the trimmed V and J ends, which lost 2 bases and 6 bases, there was a span of 10 bases. This CDR3 spans 14 amino acids. The germline V gene has CDR1 SGHNT and CDR2 YENEEA. The CDR3 here is CASSLSRLSGELFF. DNA for the CDR3: TGTGCCAGCAGCTTAAGTAGATTGTCCGGGGAGCTGTTTTTT.

This clonotype was counted at least ten times. The chain joins TRBV7-2 to TRBJ1-2, with 9 bases that match TRBD1. CDR1 and CDR2 (germline): SGHTA, FQGNSA. With V trimmed by 1 base and J by 6 bases, 9 bases remained unmatched. This CDR3 has 16 residues. The CDR3 loop is CASSLVAETGGNGYTF. CDR3 coding DNA: TGTGCCAGCAGCTTAGTGGCCGAGACAGGGGGTAATGGCTACACCTTC.

This clonotype appeared a few times. The rearrangement links TRBV6-5 to TRBJ1-4, with D perhaps matching TRBD1 (5 bases). CDR3 length: 13 residues. The V gene's germline CDR1 is MNHEY and CDR2 SVGAGI. The V and J ends lost 6 bases and 6 bases respectively, with 11 bases between them. CDR3 region: CASRGTVDEKLFF. CDR3 nucleotides: TGTGCCAGCAGAGGGACGGTGGATGAAAAACTGTTTTTT.

The rearrangement uses TRBV28 and TRBJ2-7, with a weak D call TRBD1 (6 bases). V was clipped by 8 bases and J by 2 bases, with 13 bases between them. The CDR3 spans 13 residues. CDR1 is MDHEN and CDR2 is SYDVKM in the germline V gene. The DNA of the CDR3 is TGTGCCAGCCGCGACAGGCGGGCCTACGAGCAGTACTTC. Encoded protein: CASRDRRAYEQYF.

This clonotype was seen only a few times. This chain connects TRBV5-4 to TRBJ2-7, with no clear D. Germline lookup yields CDR1 SGHNT and CDR2 YYREEE (reference sequence). Trimming removed 2 bases from V and 4 bases from J, with 10 bases in between. The CDR3 spans 13 residues. The CDR3 sequence is CASSFTGVYEQYF. CDR3 nucleotides: TGTGCCAGCAGCTTCACTGGGGTTTACGAGCAGTACTTC. Filled out from reference TRBV5-4 and TRBJ2-7, the complete variable domain reads ETGVTQSPTHLIKTRGQQVTLRCSSQSGHNTVSWYQQALGQGPQFIFQYYREEENGRGNFPPRFSGLQFPNYSSELNVNALELDDSALYLCASSFTGVYEQYFGPGTRLTVT.